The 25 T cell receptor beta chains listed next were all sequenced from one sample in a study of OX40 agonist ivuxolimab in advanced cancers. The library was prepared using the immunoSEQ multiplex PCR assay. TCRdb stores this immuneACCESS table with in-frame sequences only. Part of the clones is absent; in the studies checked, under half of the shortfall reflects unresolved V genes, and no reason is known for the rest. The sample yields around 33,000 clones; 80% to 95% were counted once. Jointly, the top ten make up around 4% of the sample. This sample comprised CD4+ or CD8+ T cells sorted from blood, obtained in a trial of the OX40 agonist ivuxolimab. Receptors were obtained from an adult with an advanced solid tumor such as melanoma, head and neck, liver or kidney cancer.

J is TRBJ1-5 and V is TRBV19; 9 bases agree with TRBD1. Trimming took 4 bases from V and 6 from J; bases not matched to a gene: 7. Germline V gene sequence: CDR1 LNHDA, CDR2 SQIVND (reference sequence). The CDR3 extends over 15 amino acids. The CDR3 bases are TGTGCCAGTAGTACCCGGGACAGGGAGAGTCAGCCCCAGCATTTT. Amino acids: CASSTRDRESQPQHF.

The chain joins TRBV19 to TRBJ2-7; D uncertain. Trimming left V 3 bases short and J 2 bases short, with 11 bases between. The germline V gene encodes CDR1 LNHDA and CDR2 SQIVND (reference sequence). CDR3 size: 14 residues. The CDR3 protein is CASSIRAGTYEQYF. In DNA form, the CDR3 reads TGTGCCAGTAGTATTAGGGCAGGAACCTACGAGCAGTACTTC. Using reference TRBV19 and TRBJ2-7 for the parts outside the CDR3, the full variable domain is DGGITQSPKYLFRKEGQNVTLSCEQNLNHDAMYWYRQDPGQGLRLIYYSQIVNDFQKGDIAEGYSVSREKKESFPLTVTSAQKNPTAFYLCASSIRAGTYEQYFGPGTRLTVT.

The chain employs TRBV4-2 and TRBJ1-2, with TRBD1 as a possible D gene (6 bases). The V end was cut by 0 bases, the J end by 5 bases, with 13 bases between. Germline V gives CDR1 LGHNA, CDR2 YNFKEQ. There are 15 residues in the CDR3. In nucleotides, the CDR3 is TGTGCCAGCAGCCAAGAGACCAGGGGTACATATGGCTACACCTTC. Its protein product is CASSQETRGTYGYTF.

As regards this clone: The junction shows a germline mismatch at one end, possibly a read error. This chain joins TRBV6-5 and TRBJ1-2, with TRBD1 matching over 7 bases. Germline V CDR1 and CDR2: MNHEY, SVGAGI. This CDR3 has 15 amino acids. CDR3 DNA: TGTGCCAGCAGGTACTCCCGGGACAGTAACTATGGCTACACCTTC. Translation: CASRYSRDSNYGYTF.

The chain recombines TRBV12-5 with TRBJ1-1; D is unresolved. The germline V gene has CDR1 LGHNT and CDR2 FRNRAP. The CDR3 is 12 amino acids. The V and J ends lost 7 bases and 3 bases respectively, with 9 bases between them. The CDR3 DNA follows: TGTGCTAGTGTCGGAAGGGACACTGAAGCTTTCTTT. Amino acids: CASVGRDTEAFF.

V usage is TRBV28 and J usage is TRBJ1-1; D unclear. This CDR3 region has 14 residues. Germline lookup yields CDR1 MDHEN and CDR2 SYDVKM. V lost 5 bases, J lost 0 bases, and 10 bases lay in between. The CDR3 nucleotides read TGTGCCAGCAGTCCCCCGACCGTGAACACTGAAGCTTTCTTT. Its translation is CASSPPTVNTEAFF.

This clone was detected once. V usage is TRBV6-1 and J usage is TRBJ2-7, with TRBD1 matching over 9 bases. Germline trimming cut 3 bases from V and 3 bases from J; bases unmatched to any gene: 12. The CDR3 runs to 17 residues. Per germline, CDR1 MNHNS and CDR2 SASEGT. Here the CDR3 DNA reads TGTGCCAGCAGTGAGACTTTCCCCCCGGGACAGGGCTACGAGCAGTACTTC. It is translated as CASSETFPPGQGYEQYF.

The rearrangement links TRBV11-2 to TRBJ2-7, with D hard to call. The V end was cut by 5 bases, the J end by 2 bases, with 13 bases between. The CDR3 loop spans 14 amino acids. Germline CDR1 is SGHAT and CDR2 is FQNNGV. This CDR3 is CASSPSAGAYEQYF. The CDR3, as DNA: TGTGCCAGCAGCCCCTCAGCAGGCGCCTACGAGCAGTACTTC.

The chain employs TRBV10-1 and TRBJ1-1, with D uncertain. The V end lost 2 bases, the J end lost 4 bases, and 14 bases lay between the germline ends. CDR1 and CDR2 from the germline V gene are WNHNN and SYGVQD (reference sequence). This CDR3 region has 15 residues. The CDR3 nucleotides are TGCGCCAGCAGTGAGGCCCTAGGTGAGGGCACTGAAGCTTTCTTT. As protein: CASSEALGEGTEAFF.

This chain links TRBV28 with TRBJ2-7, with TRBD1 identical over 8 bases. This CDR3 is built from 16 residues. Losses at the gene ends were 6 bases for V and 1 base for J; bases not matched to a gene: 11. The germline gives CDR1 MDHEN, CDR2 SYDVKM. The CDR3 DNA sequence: TGTGCCAGCAGATCGGACAGGGACAACTTATCCTACGAGCAGTACTTC. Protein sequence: CASRSDRDNLSYEQYF.

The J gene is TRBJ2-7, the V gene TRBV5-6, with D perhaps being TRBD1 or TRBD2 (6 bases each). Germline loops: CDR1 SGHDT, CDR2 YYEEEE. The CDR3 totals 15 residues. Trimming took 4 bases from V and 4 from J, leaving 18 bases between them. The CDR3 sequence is CASSLLRDTIYEQYF. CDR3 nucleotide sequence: TGTGCCAGCAGCCTACTGCGGGACACCATTTACGAGCAGTACTTC.

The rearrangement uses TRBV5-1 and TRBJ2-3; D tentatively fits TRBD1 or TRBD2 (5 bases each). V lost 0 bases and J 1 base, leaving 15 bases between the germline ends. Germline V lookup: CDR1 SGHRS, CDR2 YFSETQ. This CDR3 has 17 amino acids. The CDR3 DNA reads TGCGCCAGCAGCTTGGCCGCCGGGGCATCGGGCACAGATACGCAGTATTTT. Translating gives CASSLAAGASGTDTQYF.

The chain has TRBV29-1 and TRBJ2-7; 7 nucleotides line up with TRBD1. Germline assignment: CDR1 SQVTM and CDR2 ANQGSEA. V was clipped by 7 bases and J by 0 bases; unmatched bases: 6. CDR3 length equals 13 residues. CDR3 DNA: TGCAGCGCCCTGGACAGGAGCTCCTACGAGCAGTACTTC. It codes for CSALDRSSYEQYF.

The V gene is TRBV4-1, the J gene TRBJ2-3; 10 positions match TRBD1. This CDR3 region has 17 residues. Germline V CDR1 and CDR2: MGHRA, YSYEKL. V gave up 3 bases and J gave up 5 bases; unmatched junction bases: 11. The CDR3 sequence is CASSQAPGTGEEDTQYF. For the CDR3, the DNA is TGCGCCAGCAGCCAGGCCCCCGGGACAGGGGAGGAAGATACGCAGTATTTT.

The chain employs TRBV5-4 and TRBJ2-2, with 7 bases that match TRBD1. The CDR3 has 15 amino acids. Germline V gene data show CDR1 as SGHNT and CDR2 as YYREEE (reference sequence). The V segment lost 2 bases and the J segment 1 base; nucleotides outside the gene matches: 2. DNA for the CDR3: TGTGCCAGCAGCTTCGACAGGGAGAACACCGGGGAGCTGTTTTTT. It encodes CASSFDRENTGELFF.

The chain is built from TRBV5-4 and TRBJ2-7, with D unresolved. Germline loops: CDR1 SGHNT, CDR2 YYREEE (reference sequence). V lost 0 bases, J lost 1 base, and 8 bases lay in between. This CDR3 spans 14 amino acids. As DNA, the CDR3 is TGTGCCAGCAGCTTGGCATTAGGGTCCTACGAGCAGTACTTC. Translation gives CASSLALGSYEQYF.

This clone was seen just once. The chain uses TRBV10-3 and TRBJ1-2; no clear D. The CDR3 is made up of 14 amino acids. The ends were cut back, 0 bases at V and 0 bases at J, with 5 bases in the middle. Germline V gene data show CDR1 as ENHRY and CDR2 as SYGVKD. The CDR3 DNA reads TGTGCCATCAGTGAGTCGAACACTAACTATGGCTACACCTTC. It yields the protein CAISESNTNYGYTF.

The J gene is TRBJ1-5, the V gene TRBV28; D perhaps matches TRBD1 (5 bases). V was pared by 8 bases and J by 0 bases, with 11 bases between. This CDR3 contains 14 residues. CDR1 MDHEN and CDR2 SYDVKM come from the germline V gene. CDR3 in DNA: TGTGCCAGCGCCCAGGGTTATAGCAATCAGCCCCAGCATTTT. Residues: CASAQGYSNQPQHF. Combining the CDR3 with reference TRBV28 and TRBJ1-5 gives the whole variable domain DVKVTQSSRYLVKRTGEKVFLECVQDMDHENMFWYRQDPGLGLRLIYFSYDVKMKEKGDIPEGYSVSREKKERFSLILESASTNQTSMYLCASAQGYSNQPQHFGDGTRLSIL.

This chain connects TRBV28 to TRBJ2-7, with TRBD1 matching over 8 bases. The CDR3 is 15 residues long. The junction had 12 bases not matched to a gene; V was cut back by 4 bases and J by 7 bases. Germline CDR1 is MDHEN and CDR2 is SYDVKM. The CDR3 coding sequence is TGTGCCAGCAGTTCGACAGGGGCCGCCTTTTGGGAGCAGTACTTC. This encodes CASSSTGAAFWEQYF.

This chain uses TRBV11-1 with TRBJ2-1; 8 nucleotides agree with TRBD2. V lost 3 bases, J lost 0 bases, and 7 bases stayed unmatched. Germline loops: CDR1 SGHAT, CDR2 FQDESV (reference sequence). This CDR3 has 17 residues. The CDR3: CASSFRGGGSSYNEQFF. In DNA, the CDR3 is TGTGCCAGCAGCTTTCGCGGCGGGGGGAGCTCCTACAATGAGCAGTTCTTC. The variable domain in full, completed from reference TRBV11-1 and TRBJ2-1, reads EAEVAQSPRYKITEKSQAVAFWCDPISGHATLYWYRQILGQGPELLVQFQDESVVDDSQLPKDRFSAERLKGVDSTLKIQPAELGDSAMYLCASSFRGGGSSYNEQFFGPGTRLTVL.

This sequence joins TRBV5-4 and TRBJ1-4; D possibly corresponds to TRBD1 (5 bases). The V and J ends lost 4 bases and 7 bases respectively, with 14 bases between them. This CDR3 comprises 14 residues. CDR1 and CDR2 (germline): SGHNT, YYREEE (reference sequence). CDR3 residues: CASSRTGALEKLFF. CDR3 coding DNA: TGTGCCAGCAGCCGGACTGGGGCCCTTGAAAAACTGTTTTTT.

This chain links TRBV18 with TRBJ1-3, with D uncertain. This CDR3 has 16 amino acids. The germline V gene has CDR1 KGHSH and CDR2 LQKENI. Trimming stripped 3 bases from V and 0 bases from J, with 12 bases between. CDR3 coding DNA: TGTGCCAGCTCACCCGCTTGGGTGAGCTCTGGAAACACCATATATTTT. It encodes CASSPAWVSSGNTIYF.

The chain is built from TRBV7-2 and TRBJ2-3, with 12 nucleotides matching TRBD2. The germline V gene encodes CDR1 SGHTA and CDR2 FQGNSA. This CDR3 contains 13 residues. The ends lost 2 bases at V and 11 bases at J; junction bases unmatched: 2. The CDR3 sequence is CASSLSSGGVQYF. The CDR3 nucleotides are TGTGCCAGCAGCTTATCTAGCGGGGGGGTGCAGTATTTT.

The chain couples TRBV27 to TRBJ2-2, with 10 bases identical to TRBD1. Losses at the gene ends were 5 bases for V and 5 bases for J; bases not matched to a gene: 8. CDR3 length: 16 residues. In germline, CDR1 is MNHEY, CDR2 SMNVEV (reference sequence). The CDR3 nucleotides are TGTGCCAGCAGTCCCGGGACAGGGGTAGGAACCGGGGAGCTGTTTTTT. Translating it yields CASSPGTGVGTGELFF.

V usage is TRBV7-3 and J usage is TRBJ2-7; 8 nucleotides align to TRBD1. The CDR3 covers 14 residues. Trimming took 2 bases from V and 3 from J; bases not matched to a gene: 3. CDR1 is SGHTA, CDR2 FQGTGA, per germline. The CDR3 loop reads CASSLAGTGYEQYF. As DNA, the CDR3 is TGTGCCAGCAGCTTAGCTGGGACAGGCTACGAGCAGTACTTC. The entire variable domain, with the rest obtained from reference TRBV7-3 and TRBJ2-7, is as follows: GAGVSQTPSNKVTEKGKYVELRCDPISGHTALYWYRQSLGQGPEFLIYFQGTGAADDSGLPNDRFFAVRPEGSVSTLKIQRTERGDSAVYLCASSLAGTGYEQYFGPGTRLTVT.